Sequencing of this T cell receptor beta chain was carried out in a study of shared clonotypes between healthy human individuals. Study-wide results and caveats: Only blood samples were collected, and tissue repertoires likely differ.

Trimming took off 2 bases at V and 1 base at J, with 8 bases between the two ends. The CDR3 extends over 14 amino acids. The germline gives CDR1 LNHNV, CDR2 YYDKDF (reference sequence). Every donor was a Caucasian adult from Nashville, Tennessee. In the source study's methods: Filtering differed for immunoSEQ, which gave only junction sequences without quality scores. Repertoires were generated with immunoSEQ multiplex PCR, while TCRdb's copy carries only in-frame clones and drops some. Clone size and the V and J calls come from that table; the DNA yielded D and trimming. The sample comprises some 500,000 clones, approximately 95% of which are singletons, and 0.05% to 0.08% rests with the top ten. For this clone: Its antigen is unknown.

This clonotype originated in a woman aged 30 to 39 in good health. The chain combines TRBV15 with TRBJ1-1, with a tentative D call TRBD1 (6 bases). Sequences were obtained from naive CD4+ T cells sorted from blood. The subset is: CD45RA+ positively selected. The CDR3, as DNA: TGTGCCACCAGCAGACGGACAGAGAACACTGAAGCTTTCTTT. It is translated as CATSRRTENTEAFF.